The next 15 T cell receptor beta chains were all read from a single sample in a study of blood T cells in healthy people across ages. The second PCR ran roughly 7 to 12 cycles with a sample-barcoded 5' primer and J-beta primers. TCRdb itself ran the 5' RACE reads through MiXCR, one entry per CDR3 protein. In the table there are roughly 1.4 million distinct CDR3 sequences, 59% of which are singletons. The sample comprised blood. Receptors originate from a man aged 18 to 30 in good health.

The chain couples TRBV20-1 to TRBJ1-2; 7 nucleotides align to TRBD1. The germline CDR1 and CDR2 sequences are DFQATT and SNEGSKA (reference sequence). The CDR3 loop spans 13 amino acids. J was trimmed by 8 bases and V by 0 bases; bases with no gene match: 6. The CDR3 DNA sequence: TGCAGTGCTAGAGACCTACAGGGGTGCGGCTACACCTTC. Translation: CSARDLQGCGYTF.

The CDR3 DNA reads TGCAGCGCCCCGGGACAGGGTGGAAACTATGGCTACACCTTC. Translation gives CSAPGQGGNYGYTF. The rearrangement joins TRBV29-1 to TRBJ1-2; the match to TRBD1 covers 9 bases. This CDR3 spans 14 amino acids. The junction had 8 bases not matched to a gene; V was cut back by 7 bases and J by 2 bases. Germline V lookup: CDR1 SQVTM, CDR2 ANQGSEA.

The genes are TRBV11-2 and TRBJ2-1; 9 bases line up with TRBD2. This CDR3 comprises 15 residues. The germline gives CDR1 SGHAT, CDR2 FQNNGV. Trimming took 7 bases from V and 6 from J; bases not matched to a gene: 10. CDR3 in DNA: TGTGCCAGCACCCGAGGGCGGGAGGGCCGCAATGAGCAGTTCTTC. Residues: CASTRGREGRNEQFF.

The chain links TRBV20-1 to TRBJ2-7; TRBD2 aligns across 8 bases. Germline values: CDR1 DFQATT, CDR2 SNEGSKA (reference sequence). Trimming cost V 3 bases and J 1 base; bases outside gene matches: 2. This CDR3 has 13 amino acids. In nucleotides, the CDR3 is TGCAGTGCTAGTCCGGGGGGGTCCTACGAGCAGTACTTC. Protein: CSASPGGSYEQYF.

The CDR3 reads CASSLVNQAYEQYF. CDR3 nucleotide sequence: TGTGCCAGCAGCTTAGTAAATCAAGCCTACGAGCAGTACTTC. V is TRBV11-2 and J is TRBJ2-7; unclear D gene. Trimming took 1 base from V and 2 from J, leaving 9 bases between them. Germline assignment: CDR1 SGHAT and CDR2 FQNNGV. CDR3 size: 14 residues. Together with reference TRBV11-2 and TRBJ2-7, the CDR3 gives the full variable domain: EAGVAQSPRYKIIEKRQSVAFWCNPISGHATLYWYQQILGQGPKLLIQFQNNGVVDDSQLPKDRFSAERLKGVDSTLKIQPAKLEDSAVYLCASSLVNQAYEQYFGPGTRLTVT.

The V gene is TRBV6-1, the J gene TRBJ2-7; D is ambiguous. V gave up 2 bases and J gave up 5 bases, with 7 bases separating them. CDR3 size: 12 residues. The V gene's germline CDR1 is MNHNS and CDR2 SASEGT. In DNA form, the CDR3 reads TGTGCCAGCAGTGAATTTCGCCACGAGCAGTACTTC. Translation: CASSEFRHEQYF.

Only a few counts were recorded for this clonotype. V and J are TRBV6-1 and TRBJ1-2; the D is unclear. Trimming cost V 0 bases and J 1 base, with 15 bases left between them. The CDR3 has 17 residues. Germline CDR1 is MNHNS and CDR2 is SASEGT. CDR3 sequence: CASSEAVWQSINYGYTF. As DNA, the CDR3 is TGTGCCAGCAGTGAAGCGGTCTGGCAGTCCATTAACTATGGCTACACCTTC.

This clonotype was counted only a few times. This rearrangement joins TRBV29-1 to TRBJ2-3, with D perhaps TRBD2 (5 bases). V dropped 6 bases and J dropped 2 bases, with 15 bases sitting between them. There are 14 residues in the CDR3. Germline V gene lookup returns CDR1 SQVTM and CDR2 ANQGSEA. CDR3 region: CSVVRAANTDTQYF. DNA of the CDR3: TGCAGCGTCGTACGAGCGGCCAACACAGATACGCAGTATTTT.

The V gene is TRBV9, the J gene TRBJ2-2, with D unclear. This CDR3 has 14 residues. V was clipped by 6 bases and J by 3 bases, with 12 bases between them. CDR1 and CDR2 from the germline V gene are SGDLS and YYNGEE. The DNA of the CDR3 is TGTGCCAGCACTGGTGGACGGGACACCGGGGAGCTGTTTTTT. It yields the protein CASTGGRDTGELFF.

This clonotype was observed a handful of times. V gene TRBV4-1 combines with J gene TRBJ1-6, with 9 bases lining up with TRBD1. Germline V gene sequence: CDR1 MGHRA, CDR2 YSYEKL. The CDR3 runs to 17 residues. V lost 2 bases and J lost 0; bases outside the gene matches: 2. The CDR3 nucleotides read TGCGCCAGCAGCCAAACGACAGGGGGCTCCTATAATTCACCCCTCCACTTT. Residues: CASSQTTGGSYNSPLHF.

The genes are TRBV12-3 or TRBV12-4 and TRBJ2-3, with TRBD1 matching over 10 bases. The CDR3 runs 15 residues. V gave up 5 bases and J gave up 3 bases; unmatched junction bases: 5. CDR3 amino acids: CASSLGTGVTDTQYF. The DNA for the CDR3 is TGTGCCAGCAGTCTCGGGACAGGGGTAACAGATACGCAGTATTTT.

This clonotype was counted a few times. J is TRBJ2-1 and V is TRBV29-1; D uncertain. CDR1 is SQVTM and CDR2 is ANQGSEA in the germline V gene. The CDR3 contains 16 residues. The V end lost 3 bases, the J end lost 3 bases, and 18 bases lay between the germline ends. The CDR3 region is CSVDNTYRTNYNEQFF. In nucleotides, the CDR3 is TGCAGCGTTGATAACACTTACAGAACAAACTACAATGAGCAGTTCTTC.

There are a few counts of this clonotype. The rearrangement links TRBV6-5 to TRBJ2-1; possibly TRBD1 or TRBD2 for D (5 bases each). This CDR3 contains 11 residues. Trimming stripped 2 bases from V and 9 bases from J, with 5 bases between. CDR1 is MNHEY and CDR2 is SVGAGI in the germline V gene. The CDR3 protein is CASSYGTEQFF. The CDR3 nucleotides are TGTGCCAGCAGTTACGGGACTGAGCAGTTCTTC.

This rearrangement joins TRBV30 to TRBJ1-4; D gene uncertain. The CDR3 runs 13 residues. V lost 5 bases, J lost 6 bases, and 13 bases lay in between. Looked up from germline, CDR1 is GTSNPN and CDR2 is SVGIG (reference sequence). The DNA for the CDR3 is TGTGCCTGGGAGGTGGAGAAGGATGAAAAACTGTTTTTT. This sequence encodes CAWEVEKDEKLFF.

This chain joins TRBV27 and TRBJ2-1; TRBD2 matches 7 bases. The junction had 15 bases not matched to a gene; V was cut back by 2 bases and J by 5 bases. The CDR3 is made up of 18 amino acids. Germline-derived CDR1 and CDR2 are MNHEY and SMNVEV (reference sequence). In DNA form, the CDR3 reads TGTGCCAGCAGTTTACTGGCTAGCGGAGCTGGGGCTAACAATGAGCAGTTCTTC. It specifies CASSLLASGAGANNEQFF.